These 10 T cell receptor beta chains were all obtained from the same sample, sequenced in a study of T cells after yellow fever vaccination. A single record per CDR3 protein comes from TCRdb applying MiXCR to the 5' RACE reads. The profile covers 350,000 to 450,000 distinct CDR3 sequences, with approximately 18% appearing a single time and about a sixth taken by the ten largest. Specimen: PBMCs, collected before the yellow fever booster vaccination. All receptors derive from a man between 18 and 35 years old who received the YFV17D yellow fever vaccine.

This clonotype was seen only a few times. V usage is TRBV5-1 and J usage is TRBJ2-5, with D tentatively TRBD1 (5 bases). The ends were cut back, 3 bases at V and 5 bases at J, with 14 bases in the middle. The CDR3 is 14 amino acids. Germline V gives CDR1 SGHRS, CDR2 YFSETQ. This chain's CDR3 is CASSSSRAGETQYF. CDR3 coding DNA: TGCGCCAGCAGCTCCAGCAGGGCAGGGGAGACCCAGTACTTC.

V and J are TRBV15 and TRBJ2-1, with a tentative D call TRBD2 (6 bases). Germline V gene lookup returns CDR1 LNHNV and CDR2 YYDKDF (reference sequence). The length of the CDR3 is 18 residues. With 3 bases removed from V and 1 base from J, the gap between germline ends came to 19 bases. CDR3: CATSRRAAGGASYNEQFF. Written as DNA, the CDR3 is TGTGCCACCAGCAGGCGAGCGGCGGGCGGGGCTTCCTACAATGAGCAGTTCTTC. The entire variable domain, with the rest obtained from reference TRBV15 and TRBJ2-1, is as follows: DAMVIQNPRYQVTQFGKPVTLSCSQTLNHNVMYWYQQKSSQAPKLLFHYYDKDFNNEADTPDNFQSRRPNTSFCFLDIRSPGLGDTAMYLCATSRRAAGGASYNEQFFGPGTRLTVL.

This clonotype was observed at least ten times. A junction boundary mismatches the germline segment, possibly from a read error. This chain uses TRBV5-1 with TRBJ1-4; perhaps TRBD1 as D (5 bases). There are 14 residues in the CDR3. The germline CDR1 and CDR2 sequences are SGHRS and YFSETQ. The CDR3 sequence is CASSLRGANEKLFF. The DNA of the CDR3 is TGTGCCAGCAGCTTGCGGGGGGCTAATGAAAAACTGTTTTTT. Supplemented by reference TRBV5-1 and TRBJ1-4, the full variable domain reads KAGVTQTPRYLIKTRGQQVTLSCSPISGHRSVSWYQQTPGQGLQFLFEYFSETQRNKGNFPGRFSGRQFSNSRSEMNVSTLELGDSALYLCASSLRGANEKLFFGSGTQLSVL.

Here the CDR3 reads CASSLALQGAEAFF. CDR3 DNA: TGCGCCAGCAGCTTGGCCCTACAGGGCGCTGAAGCTTTCTTT. The V gene is TRBV5-1, the J gene TRBJ1-1; D might be TRBD1 (6 bases). This CDR3 has 14 residues. Germline V lookup: CDR1 SGHRS, CDR2 YFSETQ. V was trimmed by 0 bases and J by 6 bases, leaving 12 bases between them. Looking up the rest from reference TRBV5-1 and TRBJ1-1 gives the full variable domain: KAGVTQTPRYLIKTRGQQVTLSCSPISGHRSVSWYQQTPGQGLQFLFEYFSETQRNKGNFPGRFSGRQFSNSRSEMNVSTLELGDSALYLCASSLALQGAEAFFGQGTRLTVV.

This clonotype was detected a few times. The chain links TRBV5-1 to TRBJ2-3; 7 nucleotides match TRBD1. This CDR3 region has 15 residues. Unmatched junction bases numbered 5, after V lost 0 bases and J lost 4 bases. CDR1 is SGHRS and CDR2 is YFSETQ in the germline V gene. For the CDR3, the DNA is TGCGCCAGCAGCTTGGGACAGGGTGGGGCAGATACGCAGTATTTT. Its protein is CASSLGQGGADTQYF.

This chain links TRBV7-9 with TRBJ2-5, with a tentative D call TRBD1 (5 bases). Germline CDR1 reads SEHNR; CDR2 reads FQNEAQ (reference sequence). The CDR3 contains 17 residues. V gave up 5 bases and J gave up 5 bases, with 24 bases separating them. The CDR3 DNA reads TGTGCCAGCAGCCCCTTGAGGATTAGAGGACACTCCGAGACCCAGTACTTC. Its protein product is CASSPLRIRGHSETQYF.

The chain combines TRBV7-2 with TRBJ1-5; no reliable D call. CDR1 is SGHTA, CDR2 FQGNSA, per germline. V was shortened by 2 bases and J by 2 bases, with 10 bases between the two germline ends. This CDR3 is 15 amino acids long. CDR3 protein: CASSLRSWGNQPQHF. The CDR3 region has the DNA TGTGCCAGCAGCTTAAGGTCGTGGGGCAATCAGCCCCAGCATTTT.

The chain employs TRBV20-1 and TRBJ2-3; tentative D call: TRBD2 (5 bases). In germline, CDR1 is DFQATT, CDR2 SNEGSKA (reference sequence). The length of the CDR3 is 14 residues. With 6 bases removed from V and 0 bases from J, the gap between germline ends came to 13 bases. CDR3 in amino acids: CSAPRVHSTDTQYF. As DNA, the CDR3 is TGCAGTGCGCCGAGGGTACACAGCACAGATACGCAGTATTTT.

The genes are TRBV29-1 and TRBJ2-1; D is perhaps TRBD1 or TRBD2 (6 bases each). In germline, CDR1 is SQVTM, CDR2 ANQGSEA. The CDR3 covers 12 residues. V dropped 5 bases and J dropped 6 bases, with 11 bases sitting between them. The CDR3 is CSVKEGGNEQFF. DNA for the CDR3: TGCAGCGTTAAGGAGGGGGGCAATGAGCAGTTCTTC.

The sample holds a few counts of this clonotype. The chain's CDR3 is CASSPPFGRSTYEQYF. CDR3 DNA: TGTGCCAGCAGCCCACCTTTTGGACGTTCGACCTACGAGCAGTACTTC. The V and J genes are TRBV4-2 and TRBJ2-7, with D unclear. The V end lost 4 bases, the J end lost 2 bases, and 18 bases lay between the germline ends. CDR1 and CDR2 from the germline V gene are LGHNA and YNFKEQ. This CDR3 has 16 residues.